The 27 T cell receptor beta chains below come from one sample, sequenced in a study of blood T cell repertoires in COVID-19. Produced via immunoSEQ multiplex PCR; TCRdb's table is partial and in-frame only. The table has about 210,000 clones, roughly 90% seen once. What was sequenced was PBMCs or T cells enriched from blood (not recorded which). The source is a woman in her late teens or twenties who had recovered from COVID-19.

Only one count was recorded for this clone. The CDR3 region is CASSFSPDGQPYGYTF. DNA for the CDR3: TGTGCCAGCAGTTTTTCGCCCGATGGACAGCCCTATGGCTACACCTTC. This chain connects TRBV27 to TRBJ1-2, with D tentatively TRBD1 (6 bases). This CDR3 has 16 amino acids. Per germline, CDR1 MNHEY and CDR2 SMNVEV (reference sequence). Deletions cut 3 bases from V and 4 bases from J, with 18 bases between.

This chain connects TRBV5-4 to TRBJ1-2, with 10 nucleotides matching TRBD1. V gave up 4 bases and J gave up 5 bases; unmatched junction bases: 5. The CDR3 contains 14 residues. Germline loops: CDR1 SGHNT, CDR2 YYREEE (reference sequence). CDR3 DNA: TGTGCCAGCAGCCCTATGGACAGGGGGTATGGCTACACCTTC. Translated, it gives CASSPMDRGYGYTF.

The V and J genes are TRBV3-1 (or the pseudogene TRBV3-2) and TRBJ2-7; weak D call: TRBD1 (6 bases). The CDR3 covers 14 residues. V dropped 2 bases and J dropped 4 bases, with 12 bases sitting between them. Per germline, CDR1 LGHDT and CDR2 YNNKEL (reference sequence). CDR3 residues: CASSQTKQGYEQYF. In DNA, the CDR3 is TGTGCCAGCAGCCAAACTAAACAGGGATACGAGCAGTACTTC.

In nucleotides, the CDR3 is TGTGCCACATTCCCGCCGGGACTCTTTCTTTTTGAGACCCAGTACTTC. Its translation: CATFPPGLFLFETQYF. The V call is TRBV19, the J call TRBJ2-5; TRBD2 might be the D (6 bases). Germline CDR1 is LNHDA and CDR2 is SQIVND (reference sequence). The V end lost 10 bases, the J end lost 5 bases, and 26 bases lay between the germline ends. The CDR3 has 16 residues.

The chain has TRBV10-3 and TRBJ1-5; TRBD1 might be the D (6 bases). The length of the CDR3 is 14 residues. Trimming removed 3 bases at V and 4 bases at J, with 10 bases between. Germline CDR1 reads ENHRY; CDR2 reads SYGVKD. The CDR3 DNA sequence: TGTGCCATCAGTGAACAGGGTCCTAATCAGCCCCAGCATTTT. As protein: CAISEQGPNQPQHF.

The rearrangement joins TRBV5-6 to TRBJ1-2; 7 bases align to TRBD1. Looked up from germline, CDR1 is SGHDT and CDR2 is YYEEEE. The CDR3 is 15 residues long. V dropped 4 bases and J dropped 3; count of bases not matched to a gene: 9. CDR3: CASSRAGRGDYGYTF. DNA for the CDR3: TGTGCCAGCAGCCGCGCGGGCAGGGGGGACTATGGCTACACCTTC.

The chain is built from TRBV5-1 and TRBJ1-2; possibly TRBD1 for D (5 bases). This CDR3 has 15 amino acids. The V end was cut by 0 bases, the J end by 3 bases, with 12 bases between. CDR1 is SGHRS and CDR2 is YFSETQ in the germline V gene. The CDR3 loop is CASSLGAGFDYGYTF. The CDR3, as DNA: TGCGCCAGCAGCTTGGGGGCAGGGTTCGACTATGGCTACACCTTC.

The chain is built from TRBV27 and TRBJ2-3; a weak D match, TRBD1 (5 bases). The germline gives CDR1 MNHEY, CDR2 SMNVEV (reference sequence). Deletions cut 5 bases from V and 0 bases from J, with 12 bases between. The CDR3 runs 15 residues. The CDR3 spells CASSQTVTSTDTQYF. For the CDR3, the DNA is TGTGCCAGCAGTCAGACAGTAACTAGCACAGATACGCAGTATTTT.

The chain uses TRBV19 and TRBJ2-7, with 7 bases matching TRBD1. There are 12 residues in the CDR3. With 5 bases clipped from V and 6 bases from J, the junction kept 4 bases outside the gene matches. Germline CDR1 LNHDA, CDR2 SQIVND (reference sequence). In nucleotides, the CDR3 is TGTGCCAGTAGTTATCCAGGGGGCGAGCAGTACTTC. Its protein product is CASSYPGGEQYF.

This chain uses TRBV7-9 with TRBJ1-2; the match to TRBD1 covers 8 bases. With 3 bases clipped from V and 3 bases from J, the junction kept 6 bases outside the gene matches. From germline, CDR1 is SEHNR and CDR2 FQNEAQ (reference sequence). This CDR3 is 15 amino acids long. The chain's CDR3 is CASSFRETGDYGYTF. CDR3 DNA: TGTGCCAGCAGCTTCCGAGAGACAGGGGACTATGGCTACACCTTC.

J is TRBJ2-7 and V is TRBV11-2; the D is unclear. The ends were cut back, 4 bases at V and 6 bases at J, with 4 bases in the middle. This CDR3 contains 10 residues. Germline CDR1 and CDR2: SGHAT and FQNNGV. CDR3 residues: CASSSGEQYF. The CDR3, as DNA: TGTGCCAGCAGCTCAGGCGAGCAGTACTTC.

J is TRBJ1-2 and V is TRBV29-1; D remains unclear. Trimming pared 5 bases from V and 3 bases from J, leaving 10 bases between. There are 12 residues in the CDR3. Germline CDR1 reads SQVTM; CDR2 reads ANQGSEA. CDR3: CSVLTGYYGYTF. CDR3 bases: TGCAGCGTTCTGACGGGGTACTATGGCTACACCTTC.

On this clone itself: Additional DNA sequences in this sample encode the identical CDR3. The chain recombines TRBV7-9 with TRBJ1-5; D is perhaps TRBD1 (6 bases). Germline V gene sequence: CDR1 SEHNR, CDR2 FQNEAQ (reference sequence). The CDR3 is made up of 12 amino acids. Trimming left V 4 bases short and J 7 bases short, with 8 bases between. The CDR3 region has the DNA TGTGCCAGCAGCTCCGACAGGCAGCCCCAGCATTTT. This sequence encodes CASSSDRQPQHF.

This chain links TRBV19 with TRBJ1-3, with a weak D call TRBD1 (6 bases). Germline-derived CDR1 and CDR2 are LNHDA and SQIVND (reference sequence). The CDR3 loop spans 15 amino acids. V was clipped by 3 bases and J by 5 bases, with 14 bases between them. CDR3 protein: CASSIGQPARNTIYF. CDR3 DNA sequence: TGTGCCAGTAGTATCGGACAGCCAGCTCGAAACACCATATATTTT.

The chain joins TRBV5-4 to TRBJ2-5; 7 bases agree with TRBD1. The CDR3 sequence is 13 residues long. The germline CDR1 and CDR2 sequences are SGHNT and YYREEE (reference sequence). V dropped 2 bases and J dropped 4; count of bases not matched to a gene: 2. The CDR3 DNA sequence: TGTGCCAGCAGCTTCGACAGGGCAGAGACCCAGTACTTC. Residues: CASSFDRAETQYF.

This sequence joins TRBV27 and TRBJ2-7; 10 bases match TRBD1. This CDR3 is 18 amino acids long. Looked up from germline, CDR1 is MNHEY and CDR2 is SMNVEV (reference sequence). V shed 2 bases, J shed 5 bases, and the junction held 15 bases outside the gene matches. CDR3 in amino acids: CASSLGPGQGMSSDEQYF. CDR3 DNA sequence: TGTGCCAGCAGTTTAGGACCGGGACAGGGGATGAGTTCCGACGAGCAGTACTTC.

The chain recombines TRBV9 with TRBJ1-4; 7 bases agree with TRBD1. CDR1 and CDR2 from the germline V gene are SGDLS and YYNGEE. J lost 5 bases, V lost 0 bases, and 4 bases had no gene match. The CDR3 has 15 amino acids. CDR3 DNA sequence: TGTGCCAGCAGCGTAGGCGGGACAGAAAATGAAAAACTGTTTTTT. It codes for CASSVGGTENEKLFF. The full variable domain, in which reference TRBV9 and TRBJ1-4 provide the parts outside the CDR3, is DSGVTQTPKHLITATGQRVTLRCSPRSGDLSVYWYQQSLDQGLQFLIQYYNGEERAKGNILERFSAQQFPDLHSELNLSSLELGDSALYFCASSVGGTENEKLFFGSGTQLSVL.

CDR3 nucleotide sequence: TGTGCCAGCATCGTACAGCTAACCGCTAACTATGGCTACACCTTC. Its protein product is CASIVQLTANYGYTF. The V and J genes are TRBV2 and TRBJ1-2; no firm D call. V lost 7 bases, J lost 0 bases, and 15 bases lay in between. This CDR3 spans 15 amino acids. In germline, CDR1 is SNHLY, CDR2 FYNNEI.

This chain connects TRBV29-1 to TRBJ1-1; the match to TRBD1 covers 11 bases. CDR1 and CDR2 from the germline V gene are SQVTM and ANQGSEA. The CDR3 length is 15 residues. Losses at the gene ends were 6 bases for V and 11 bases for J; bases not matched to a gene: 17. CDR3 sequence reads: CSVTVGQGAIRGAFF. The CDR3, as DNA: TGCAGCGTGACCGTAGGACAGGGGGCTATTCGTGGCGCTTTCTTT.

The sample holds one count of this clone. The chain uses TRBV27 and TRBJ2-5; D may be TRBD2 (5 bases). V lost 3 bases, J lost 1 base, and 12 bases lay in between. CDR1 and CDR2 (germline): MNHEY, SMNVEV (reference sequence). This CDR3 region has 15 residues. CDR3 in DNA: TGTGCCAGCAGTTTGATCGGGGTGCCCCAAGAGACCCAGTACTTC. Protein sequence: CASSLIGVPQETQYF.

The chain uses TRBV27 and TRBJ1-5; the D gene is possibly TRBD1 (5 bases). The CDR3 has 15 residues. Germline values: CDR1 MNHEY, CDR2 SMNVEV (reference sequence). Trimming took 0 bases from V and 7 from J, leaving 13 bases between them. The CDR3 sequence is CASSLSNRLGQPQHF. CDR3 sequence (DNA): TGTGCCAGCAGTTTATCTAACAGGCTGGGACAGCCCCAGCATTTT.

This clone was picked up one time. The chain links TRBV29-1 to TRBJ2-3; 9 bases fit TRBD2. The germline gives CDR1 SQVTM, CDR2 ANQGSEA. Unmatched junction bases numbered 9, after V lost 5 bases and J lost 3 bases. The CDR3 extends over 15 amino acids. CDR3 protein: CSVPSPGLATDTQYF. Written as DNA, the CDR3 is TGCAGCGTTCCCTCCCCGGGACTAGCAACAGATACGCAGTATTTT.

The chain recombines TRBV7-9 with TRBJ1-6, with 7 bases fitting TRBD1. The CDR3 contains 12 residues. Germline V CDR1 and CDR2: SEHNR, FQNEAQ (reference sequence). V shed 10 bases and J 9 bases; nucleotides not matched to a gene: 6. CDR3 loop: CATGTESSPLHF. The CDR3 DNA reads TGTGCCACCGGGACAGAGTCTTCACCCCTCCACTTT.

The J gene is TRBJ1-1, the V gene TRBV9; D possibly corresponds to TRBD1 (5 bases). The CDR3 is made up of 14 amino acids. Germline assignment: CDR1 SGDLS and CDR2 YYNGEE. V was trimmed by 0 bases and J by 3 bases, leaving 9 bases between them. CDR3 sequence reads: CASSVEGEDTEAFF. The CDR3 nucleotides are TGTGCCAGCAGCGTAGAAGGGGAGGACACTGAAGCTTTCTTT.

The V call is TRBV12-5, the J call TRBJ2-3; no reliable D call. V gave up 6 bases and J gave up 4 bases, with 11 bases separating them. Germline V gene data show CDR1 as LGHNT and CDR2 as FRNRAP. The CDR3 has 13 residues. This chain's CDR3 is CASGLNRPDTQYF. CDR3 DNA: TGTGCTAGTGGCCTTAATCGTCCAGATACGCAGTATTTT.

The CDR3 DNA is TGTGCCAGCAGCCGGGGGGTGTTGGATGAGCAGTTCTTC. It is translated as CASSRGVLDEQFF. The V call is TRBV14, the J call TRBJ2-1; tentatively, D is TRBD2 (6 bases). This CDR3 has 13 residues. Trimming left V 4 bases short and J 8 bases short, with 12 bases between. Germline lookup yields CDR1 SGHDN and CDR2 FVKESK. The full variable domain, with the rest looked up from reference TRBV14 and TRBJ2-1, is EAGVTQFPSHSVIEKGQTVTLRCDPISGHDNLYWYRRVMGKEIKFLLHFVKESKQDESGMPNNRFLAERTGGTYSTLKVQPAELEDSGVYFCASSRGVLDEQFFGPGTRLTVL.

The chain recombines TRBV10-3 with TRBJ2-7, with 11 bases identical to TRBD2. CDR1 and CDR2 from the germline V gene are ENHRY and SYGVKD. This CDR3 contains 13 residues. The junction had 2 bases not matched to a gene; V was cut back by 4 bases and J by 6 bases. This CDR3 is CAISGLAGREQYF. DNA for the CDR3: TGTGCCATCAGTGGACTAGCGGGGCGCGAGCAGTACTTC.